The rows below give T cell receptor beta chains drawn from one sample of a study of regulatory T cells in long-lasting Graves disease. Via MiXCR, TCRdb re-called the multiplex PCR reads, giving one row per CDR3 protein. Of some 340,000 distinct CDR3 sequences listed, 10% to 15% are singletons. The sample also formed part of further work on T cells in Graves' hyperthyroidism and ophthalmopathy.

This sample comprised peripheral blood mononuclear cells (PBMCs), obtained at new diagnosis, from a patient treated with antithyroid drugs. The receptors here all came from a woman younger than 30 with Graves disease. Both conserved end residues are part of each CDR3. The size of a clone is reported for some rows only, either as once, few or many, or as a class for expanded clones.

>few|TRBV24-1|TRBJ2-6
CATIDLVKAGGNSGANVLTF
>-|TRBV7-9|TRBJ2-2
CASSPPVAGYTGELFF
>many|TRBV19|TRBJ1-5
CASSPQGGALFSSNQPQHF
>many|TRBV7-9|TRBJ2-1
CASSLQGLGDEQFF
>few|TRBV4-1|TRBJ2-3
CASSPGPPGTDTQYF
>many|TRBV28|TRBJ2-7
CASRTPGSKYEQYF
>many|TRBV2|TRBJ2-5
CASSPDSQETQHF
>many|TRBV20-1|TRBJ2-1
CSASRGGNEQFF
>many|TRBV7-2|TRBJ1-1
CASRAGGTEAFF
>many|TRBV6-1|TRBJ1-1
CASRLGHSTYGTGPMNTEAFF
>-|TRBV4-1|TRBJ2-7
CASSPNPEGLYEQYF
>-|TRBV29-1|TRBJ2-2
CSAESGNTGELFF
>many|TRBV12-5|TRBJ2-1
CASDQPERESSYNEQFF
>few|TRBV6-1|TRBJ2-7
CASPPSIYEQYF
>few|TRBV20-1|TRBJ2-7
CSAWTARHEQYF
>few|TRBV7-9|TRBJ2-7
CASSLYMYEQYF
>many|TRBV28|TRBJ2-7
CASSLLAYEQYF
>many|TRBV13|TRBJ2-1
CASSSLSGQGRQLLFDEQFF
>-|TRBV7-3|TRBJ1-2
CASSLSSGNGYGYTF
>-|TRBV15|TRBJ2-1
CATSEAPGLAGAFEQFF
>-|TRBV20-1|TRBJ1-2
CSATPGADGYTF
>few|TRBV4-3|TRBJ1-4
CASSQDGQGPTNEKLFF
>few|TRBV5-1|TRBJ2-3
CASSPGSLRDTQYF
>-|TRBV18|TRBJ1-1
CASSPNPPDTQAFF
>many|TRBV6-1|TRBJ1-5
CASSEGLWDGQGRYSNQPQHF
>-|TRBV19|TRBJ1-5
CASSMVRGNYRSQPQPF
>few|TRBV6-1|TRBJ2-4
CATGSHAGGRENIQYF
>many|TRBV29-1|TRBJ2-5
CGGVRQETQYF
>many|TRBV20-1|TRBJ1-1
CSARDKGRHTEAFF
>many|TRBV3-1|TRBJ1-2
CASSQLSQVRYGYTF
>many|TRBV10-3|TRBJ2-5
CAISDLGGETQYF
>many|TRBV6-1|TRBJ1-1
CASRARGEGNTEAFF
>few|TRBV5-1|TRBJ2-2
CASSPDGVNTGELFF
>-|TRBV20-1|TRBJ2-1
CSARDRSSGSGLDEQFF
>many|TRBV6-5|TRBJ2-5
CASSYRDRGPRETQYF
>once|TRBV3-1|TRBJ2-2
CAISLPRGTIGELFF
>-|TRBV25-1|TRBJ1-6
CASRGQHGSPLHF
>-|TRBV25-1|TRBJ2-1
CASTHYRGSYNEQFF
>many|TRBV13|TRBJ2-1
CASSPGLARYNEQFF
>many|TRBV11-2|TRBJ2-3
CASSLTGQGEEDTQYF
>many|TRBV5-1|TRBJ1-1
CASSPEGGGTEAFF
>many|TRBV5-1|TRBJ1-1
CASSLGAGNTEAFF
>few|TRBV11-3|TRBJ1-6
CASSTRRGEGYPLNSPLHF
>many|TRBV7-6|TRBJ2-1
CASSLFPPRESYNEQFF